This paragraph covers one T cell receptor (beta chain) sequence. Repertoires were generated with immunoSEQ multiplex PCR, while TCRdb's copy carries only in-frame clones and drops some. The table lists about 130,000 clones, about 83% of them singletons, with about 2.4% in the top ten. The data derive from a study of PD-L1 blockade in urothelial cancer. Time point described: peripheral blood 6 weeks after treatment start. Germline V gives CDR1 MDHEN, CDR2 SYDVKM. The V and J ends lost 3 bases and 6 bases respectively, with 15 bases between them. The CDR3 covers 15 residues. The source was PBMCs, collected around atezolizumab (anti-PD-L1) treatment. The clonotype comes from a man in his fifties with urothelial cancer. The V gene is TRBV28, the J gene TRBJ1-5, with a weak D call TRBD1 (5 bases). The chain's CDR3 is CASSFGSGLLQPQHF. CDR3 in DNA: TGTGCCAGCAGTTTTGGTTCAGGGCTGCTTCAGCCCCAGCATTTT.